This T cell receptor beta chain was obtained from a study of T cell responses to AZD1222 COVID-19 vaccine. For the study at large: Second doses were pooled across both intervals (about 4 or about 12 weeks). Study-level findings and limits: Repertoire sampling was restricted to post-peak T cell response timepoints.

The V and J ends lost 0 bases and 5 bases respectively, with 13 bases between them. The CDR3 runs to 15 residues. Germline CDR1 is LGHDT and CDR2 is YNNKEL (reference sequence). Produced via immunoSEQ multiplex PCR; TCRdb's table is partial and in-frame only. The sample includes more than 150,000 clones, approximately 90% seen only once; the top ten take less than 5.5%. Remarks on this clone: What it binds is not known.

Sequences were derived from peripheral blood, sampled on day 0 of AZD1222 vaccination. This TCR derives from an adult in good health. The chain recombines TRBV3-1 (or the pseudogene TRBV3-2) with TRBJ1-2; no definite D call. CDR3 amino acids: CASSQDISGPYGYTF. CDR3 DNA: TGTGCCAGCAGCCAAGATATTTCAGGTCCTTATGGCTACACCTTC.